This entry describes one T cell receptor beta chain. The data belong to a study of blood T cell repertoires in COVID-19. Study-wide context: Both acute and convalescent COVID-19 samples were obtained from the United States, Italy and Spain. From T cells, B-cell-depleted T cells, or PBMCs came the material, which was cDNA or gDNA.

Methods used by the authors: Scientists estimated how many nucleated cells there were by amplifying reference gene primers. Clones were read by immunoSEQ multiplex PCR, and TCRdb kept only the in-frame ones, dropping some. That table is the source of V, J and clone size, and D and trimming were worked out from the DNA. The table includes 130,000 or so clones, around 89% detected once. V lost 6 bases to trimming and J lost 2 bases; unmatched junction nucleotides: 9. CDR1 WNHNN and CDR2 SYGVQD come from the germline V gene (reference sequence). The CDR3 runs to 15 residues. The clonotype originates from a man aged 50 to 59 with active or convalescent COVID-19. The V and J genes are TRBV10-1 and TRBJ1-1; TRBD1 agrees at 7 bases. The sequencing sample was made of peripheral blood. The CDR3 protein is CASSPHRDSNTEAFF. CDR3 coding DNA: TGCGCCAGCAGCCCTCACCGGGACAGCAACACTGAAGCTTTCTTT.